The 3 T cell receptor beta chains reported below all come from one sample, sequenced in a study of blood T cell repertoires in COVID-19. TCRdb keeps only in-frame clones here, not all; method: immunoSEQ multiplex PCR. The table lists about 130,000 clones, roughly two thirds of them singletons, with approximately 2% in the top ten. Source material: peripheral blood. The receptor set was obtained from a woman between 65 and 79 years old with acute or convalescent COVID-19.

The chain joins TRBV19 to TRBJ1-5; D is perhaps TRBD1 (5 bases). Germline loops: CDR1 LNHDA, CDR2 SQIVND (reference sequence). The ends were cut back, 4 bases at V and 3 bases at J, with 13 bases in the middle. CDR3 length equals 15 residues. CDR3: CASSKGLGANQPQHF. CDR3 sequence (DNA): TGTGCCAGTAGTAAAGGGCTTGGGGCCAATCAGCCCCAGCATTTT.

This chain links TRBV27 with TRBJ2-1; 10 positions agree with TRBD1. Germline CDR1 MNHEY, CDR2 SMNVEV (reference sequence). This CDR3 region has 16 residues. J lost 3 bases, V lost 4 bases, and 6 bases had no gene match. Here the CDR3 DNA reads TGTGCCAGCAGTTCCCCGGGACAGGGGCTCTACAATGAGCAGTTCTTC. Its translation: CASSSPGQGLYNEQFF.

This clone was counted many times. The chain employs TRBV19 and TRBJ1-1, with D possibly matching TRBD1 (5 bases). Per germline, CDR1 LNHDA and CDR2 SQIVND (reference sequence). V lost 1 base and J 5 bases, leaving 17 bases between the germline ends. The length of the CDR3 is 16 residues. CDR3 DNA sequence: TGTGCCAGTAGTATAGCCAAGGGGATCCGACGGACTGAAGCTTTCTTT. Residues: CASSIAKGIRRTEAFF.